The rows below give T cell receptor beta chains drawn from one sample of a study of CD8 T cells in ankylosing spondylitis. TCRdb processed the 5' RACE reads anew with MiXCR; each CDR3 protein has one entry. The table shows a few hundred thousand distinct CDR3 sequences, with 10% occurring only once. The sequenced sample consisted of blood, either unsorted or a sorted T cell fraction (not recorded which). These receptors all stem from a male donor with ankylosing spondylitis or in good health (not recorded which). Each CDR3 is given with its conserved first and last residue. A D gene is named only where the DNA matches it firmly. Size tells how often a clone was seen (once, few, many) or the class of an expanded clone, and some rows leave it out.

d_call,clone_size,j_call,v_call,cdr3_nt,cdr3_aa
.,many,TRBJ2-7,TRBV5-1,TGCGCCAGCAGCTTGGTGGCAGGGACTGACGAGCAGTACTTC,CASSLVAGTDEQYF
.,many,TRBJ2-3,TRBV20-1,TGCAGTGCCAGACAGGTTGGATTAGATACGCAGTATTTT,CSARQVGLDTQYF
.,many,TRBJ2-2,TRBV5-1,TGCGCCAGCAACCCCAACCTCGGGGGCCAGACCGGGGAGCTGTTTTTT,CASNPNLGGQTGELFF
.,few,TRBJ1-5,TRBV10-3,TGTGCCATCAGTGACGTCAATCAGCCCCAGCATTTT,CAISDVNQPQHF
.,.,TRBJ2-5,TRBV5-6,TGTGCCAGCAGCTTGCTTGCGGACCGAGGTGCGGAGACCCAGTACTTC,CASSLLADRGAETQYF
.,.,TRBJ1-6,TRBV12-3/TRBV12-4,TGTGCCAGCAGCCCCGTAGGGGGGACCTATAATTCACCCCTCCACTTT,CASSPVGGTYNSPLHF
.,many,TRBJ2-3,TRBV6-5,TGTGCCAGCAGTACTCCTCGGGGGGCAGAGGACACAGATACGCAGTATTTT,CASSTPRGAEDTDTQYF
.,many,TRBJ1-2,TRBV7-2,TGTGCCAGCAGCCCCGTTCGGGGGTTTAACTATGGCTACACCTTC,CASSPVRGFNYGYTF
TRBD2,few,TRBJ2-5,TRBV4-2,TGTGCCAGCAGCCAAGACTTGGGCGATGCCCTAGCGGGGGGAGGGGAGACCCAGTACTTC,CASSQDLGDALAGGGETQYF
TRBD2,many,TRBJ2-3,TRBV11-1,TGTGCCAGCAGCTCCCGAGCGGGGAGCACAGATACGCAGTATTTT,CASSSRAGSTDTQYF
TRBD1,.,TRBJ2-7,TRBV5-6,TGTGCCAGCAGCTGGGGGACAGGGGATGGGTACGAGCAGTACTTC,CASSWGTGDGYEQYF
.,many,TRBJ2-7,TRBV7-2,TGTGCCAGCAGCTTAGAAGCAGGAACCATCTACGAGCAGTACTTC,CASSLEAGTIYEQYF
TRBD1,.,TRBJ1-1,TRBV3-1,TGTGCCAGCAGCCTCTGGAACAGGGGGCGCGGTGGCTCTGAAGCTTTCTTT,CASSLWNRGRGGSEAFF
.,.,TRBJ1-4,TRBV6-2/TRBV6-3,TGTGCCAGCAGAATCGGAAGGAATGAAAAACTGTTTTTT,CASRIGRNEKLFF
TRBD1,.,TRBJ1-4,TRBV20-1,TGCGGCTTCTGGGACAGGGATACTAATGAAAAACTGTTTTTT,CGFWDRDTNEKLFF
.,many,TRBJ2-1,TRBV5-5,TGTGCCAGCCTTCTGGGACTTCCCTCCAATGAGCAGTTCTTC,CASLLGLPSNEQFF
.,many,TRBJ2-6,TRBV7-3,TGTGCCAGCAGCTTAATAGGGGCTGGGGCCAACGTCCTGACTTTC,CASSLIGAGANVLTF
.,many,TRBJ1-1,TRBV18,TGTGCCAGCTCACGACAGGCTCCTGGAATGAACACTGAAGCTTTCTTT,CASSRQAPGMNTEAFF
.,many,TRBJ2-3,TRBV7-9,TGTGCCAGCAGCCAGATACCGGGGGGCACAGATACGCAGTATTTT,CASSQIPGGTDTQYF
.,few,TRBJ2-1,TRBV12-3/TRBV12-4,TGTGCCAGCAGTTTATTTTCGGGTGAGCAGTTCTTC,CASSLFSGEQFF